This T cell receptor (beta chain) was captured by sequencing in a study of T cells of healthy individuals. This clonotype came up many times. TCRdb processed the 5' RACE reads anew with MiXCR; each CDR3 protein has one entry. The sample includes about 82,000 distinct CDR3 sequences, about 4.8% of them seen just once. The CDR3 totals 16 residues. V lost 6 bases, J lost 6 bases, and 21 bases lay in between. V gene TRBV12-3 or TRBV12-4 combines with J gene TRBJ2-1; tentative D call: TRBD1 (6 bases). This sequence was found in a female donor in good health. CDR3 sequence reads: CASSPQQGSFSNEQFF. The CDR3 DNA is TGTGCCAGCAGCCCACAACAGGGATCCTTTTCCAATGAGCAGTTCTTC.